Listed below are T cell receptor beta chains from one sample, sequenced in a study of blood T cell repertoires in COVID-19. Only in-frame clones appear in the TCRdb table, and some are missing; sequencing was by immunoSEQ multiplex PCR. The table shows more than 50,000 clones, with 74% occurring only once. Sequenced material: peripheral blood. These receptors were taken from a woman aged 80 or over with acute or convalescent COVID-19. Both conserved end residues are part of each CDR3. Each record gives: V gene, J gene, clone size, D gene, CDR3 DNA, CDR3 protein. The D gene is left open where the match is weak. The size of a clone is reported for some rows only, either as once, few or many, or as a class for expanded clones.

V gene: TRBV4-3; J gene: TRBJ1-2; clone size: -; D gene: TRBD1; CDR3 DNA: TGCGCCAGCAGCCAAGGGACGACAGGGGGCTATGGCTACACCTTC; CDR3 protein: CASSQGTTGGYGYTF
V gene: TRBV28; J gene: TRBJ1-1; clone size: -; D gene: TRBD1; CDR3 DNA: TGTGCCAGCAGTTCGGTCGGGACAGGGTCCCCAAGGGCTTTCTTT; CDR3 protein: CASSSVGTGSPRAFF
V gene: TRBV27; J gene: TRBJ2-2; clone size: -; D gene: TRBD1; CDR3 DNA: TGTGCCAGCAGTAGACGACAGGGGGTTTCCGGGGAGCTGTTTTTT; CDR3 protein: CASSRRQGVSGELFF
V gene: TRBV18; J gene: TRBJ2-7; clone size: -; D gene: TRBD2; CDR3 DNA: TGTGCCAGCACTGGGAAAGGACTAGCGGGTACCTACGAGCAGTACTTC; CDR3 protein: CASTGKGLAGTYEQYF
V gene: TRBV7-3; J gene: TRBJ1-2; clone size: -; D gene: -; CDR3 DNA: TGTGCCAGCAGCTTAGAGGGTTCTGACTATGGCTACACCTTC; CDR3 protein: CASSLEGSDYGYTF
V gene: TRBV10-3; J gene: TRBJ2-3; clone size: few; D gene: -; CDR3 DNA: TGTGCCATCAGTCGAGAGGATCGCGGGAGCACAGATACGCAGTATTTT; CDR3 protein: CAISREDRGSTDTQYF
V gene: TRBV12-5; J gene: TRBJ2-7; clone size: -; D gene: -; CDR3 DNA: TGTGCTAGTGGTTTTGCGGAAGGCGAGCAGTACTTC; CDR3 protein: CASGFAEGEQYF
V gene: TRBV7-2; J gene: TRBJ1-2; clone size: -; D gene: -; CDR3 DNA: TGTGCCAGCAGCTTAGAGCGCGGGAGATATGGCTACACCTTC; CDR3 protein: CASSLERGRYGYTF
V gene: TRBV11-3; J gene: TRBJ1-3; clone size: once; D gene: -; CDR3 DNA: TGTGCCAGCAGCTTATCGGGACTCTCTGGAAACACCATATATTTT; CDR3 protein: CASSLSGLSGNTIYF
V gene: TRBV18; J gene: TRBJ2-7; clone size: -; D gene: -; CDR3 DNA: TGTGCCAGCTCACCGTGGGACTTATCCTACGAGCAGTACTTC; CDR3 protein: CASSPWDLSYEQYF
V gene: TRBV19; J gene: TRBJ2-7; clone size: -; D gene: -; CDR3 DNA: TGTGCCAGTAGCCCCAGGGCGGGGTCCTACGAGCAGTACTTC; CDR3 protein: CASSPRAGSYEQYF
V gene: TRBV6-5; J gene: TRBJ2-7; clone size: -; D gene: TRBD1; CDR3 DNA: TGTGCCAGCAGTCGACAGGGGGGGGGCTACGAGCAGTACTTC; CDR3 protein: CASSRQGGGYEQYF
V gene: TRBV29-1; J gene: TRBJ1-1; clone size: -; D gene: TRBD1; CDR3 DNA: TGCAGCGTGGAGACAGGGGGTTTCACTGAAGCTTTCTTT; CDR3 protein: CSVETGGFTEAFF
V gene: TRBV10-3; J gene: TRBJ2-5; clone size: -; D gene: TRBD1; CDR3 DNA: TGTGCCATCAGCGAAGGACAGGGAGAGACCCAGTACTTC; CDR3 protein: CAISEGQGETQYF
V gene: TRBV28; J gene: TRBJ1-2; clone size: -; D gene: -; CDR3 DNA: TGTGCCAGCAGTGGGAGAAACTATGGCTACACCTTC; CDR3 protein: CASSGRNYGYTF
V gene: TRBV7-9; J gene: TRBJ1-2; clone size: -; D gene: -; CDR3 DNA: TGTGCCAGCAGCTTAAGACAGGACTATGGCTACACCTTC; CDR3 protein: CASSLRQDYGYTF
V gene: TRBV28; J gene: TRBJ1-5; clone size: many; D gene: -; CDR3 DNA: TGTGCCAGCAGTGGGGGGACTTTTCCCCAGCCCCAGCATTTT; CDR3 protein: CASSGGTFPQPQHF
V gene: TRBV28; J gene: TRBJ2-7; clone size: -; D gene: TRBD1; CDR3 DNA: TGTGCCAGCAGAGGGACAGGGAGTGTTCCACACTACGAGCAGTACTTC; CDR3 protein: CASRGTGSVPHYEQYF
V gene: TRBV30; J gene: TRBJ1-3; clone size: -; D gene: -; CDR3 DNA: TGTGCCTGGAGTGATGGAGGGGATTACGGAAACACCATATATTTT; CDR3 protein: CAWSDGGDYGNTIYF
V gene: TRBV5-1; J gene: TRBJ2-1; clone size: few; D gene: TRBD1; CDR3 DNA: TGCGCCAGCAGGTCGGACAGGGACCCCTACAATGAGCAGTTCTTC; CDR3 protein: CASRSDRDPYNEQFF
V gene: TRBV4-3; J gene: TRBJ2-2; clone size: -; D gene: -; CDR3 DNA: TGCGCCAGCAGCCAAGATCTCGCCGGGAGTGAAGGCGGGGAGCTGTTTTTT; CDR3 protein: CASSQDLAGSEGGELFF
V gene: TRBV7-2; J gene: TRBJ2-2; clone size: -; D gene: -; CDR3 DNA: TGTGCCAGCAGCCGCCGGCTCGGGGTTGATCCGAACACCGGGGAGCTGTTTTTT; CDR3 protein: CASSRRLGVDPNTGELFF
V gene: TRBV5-6; J gene: TRBJ2-7; clone size: -; D gene: -; CDR3 DNA: TGTGCCAGCGGATCTTCGGGATACGAGCAGTACTTC; CDR3 protein: CASGSSGYEQYF